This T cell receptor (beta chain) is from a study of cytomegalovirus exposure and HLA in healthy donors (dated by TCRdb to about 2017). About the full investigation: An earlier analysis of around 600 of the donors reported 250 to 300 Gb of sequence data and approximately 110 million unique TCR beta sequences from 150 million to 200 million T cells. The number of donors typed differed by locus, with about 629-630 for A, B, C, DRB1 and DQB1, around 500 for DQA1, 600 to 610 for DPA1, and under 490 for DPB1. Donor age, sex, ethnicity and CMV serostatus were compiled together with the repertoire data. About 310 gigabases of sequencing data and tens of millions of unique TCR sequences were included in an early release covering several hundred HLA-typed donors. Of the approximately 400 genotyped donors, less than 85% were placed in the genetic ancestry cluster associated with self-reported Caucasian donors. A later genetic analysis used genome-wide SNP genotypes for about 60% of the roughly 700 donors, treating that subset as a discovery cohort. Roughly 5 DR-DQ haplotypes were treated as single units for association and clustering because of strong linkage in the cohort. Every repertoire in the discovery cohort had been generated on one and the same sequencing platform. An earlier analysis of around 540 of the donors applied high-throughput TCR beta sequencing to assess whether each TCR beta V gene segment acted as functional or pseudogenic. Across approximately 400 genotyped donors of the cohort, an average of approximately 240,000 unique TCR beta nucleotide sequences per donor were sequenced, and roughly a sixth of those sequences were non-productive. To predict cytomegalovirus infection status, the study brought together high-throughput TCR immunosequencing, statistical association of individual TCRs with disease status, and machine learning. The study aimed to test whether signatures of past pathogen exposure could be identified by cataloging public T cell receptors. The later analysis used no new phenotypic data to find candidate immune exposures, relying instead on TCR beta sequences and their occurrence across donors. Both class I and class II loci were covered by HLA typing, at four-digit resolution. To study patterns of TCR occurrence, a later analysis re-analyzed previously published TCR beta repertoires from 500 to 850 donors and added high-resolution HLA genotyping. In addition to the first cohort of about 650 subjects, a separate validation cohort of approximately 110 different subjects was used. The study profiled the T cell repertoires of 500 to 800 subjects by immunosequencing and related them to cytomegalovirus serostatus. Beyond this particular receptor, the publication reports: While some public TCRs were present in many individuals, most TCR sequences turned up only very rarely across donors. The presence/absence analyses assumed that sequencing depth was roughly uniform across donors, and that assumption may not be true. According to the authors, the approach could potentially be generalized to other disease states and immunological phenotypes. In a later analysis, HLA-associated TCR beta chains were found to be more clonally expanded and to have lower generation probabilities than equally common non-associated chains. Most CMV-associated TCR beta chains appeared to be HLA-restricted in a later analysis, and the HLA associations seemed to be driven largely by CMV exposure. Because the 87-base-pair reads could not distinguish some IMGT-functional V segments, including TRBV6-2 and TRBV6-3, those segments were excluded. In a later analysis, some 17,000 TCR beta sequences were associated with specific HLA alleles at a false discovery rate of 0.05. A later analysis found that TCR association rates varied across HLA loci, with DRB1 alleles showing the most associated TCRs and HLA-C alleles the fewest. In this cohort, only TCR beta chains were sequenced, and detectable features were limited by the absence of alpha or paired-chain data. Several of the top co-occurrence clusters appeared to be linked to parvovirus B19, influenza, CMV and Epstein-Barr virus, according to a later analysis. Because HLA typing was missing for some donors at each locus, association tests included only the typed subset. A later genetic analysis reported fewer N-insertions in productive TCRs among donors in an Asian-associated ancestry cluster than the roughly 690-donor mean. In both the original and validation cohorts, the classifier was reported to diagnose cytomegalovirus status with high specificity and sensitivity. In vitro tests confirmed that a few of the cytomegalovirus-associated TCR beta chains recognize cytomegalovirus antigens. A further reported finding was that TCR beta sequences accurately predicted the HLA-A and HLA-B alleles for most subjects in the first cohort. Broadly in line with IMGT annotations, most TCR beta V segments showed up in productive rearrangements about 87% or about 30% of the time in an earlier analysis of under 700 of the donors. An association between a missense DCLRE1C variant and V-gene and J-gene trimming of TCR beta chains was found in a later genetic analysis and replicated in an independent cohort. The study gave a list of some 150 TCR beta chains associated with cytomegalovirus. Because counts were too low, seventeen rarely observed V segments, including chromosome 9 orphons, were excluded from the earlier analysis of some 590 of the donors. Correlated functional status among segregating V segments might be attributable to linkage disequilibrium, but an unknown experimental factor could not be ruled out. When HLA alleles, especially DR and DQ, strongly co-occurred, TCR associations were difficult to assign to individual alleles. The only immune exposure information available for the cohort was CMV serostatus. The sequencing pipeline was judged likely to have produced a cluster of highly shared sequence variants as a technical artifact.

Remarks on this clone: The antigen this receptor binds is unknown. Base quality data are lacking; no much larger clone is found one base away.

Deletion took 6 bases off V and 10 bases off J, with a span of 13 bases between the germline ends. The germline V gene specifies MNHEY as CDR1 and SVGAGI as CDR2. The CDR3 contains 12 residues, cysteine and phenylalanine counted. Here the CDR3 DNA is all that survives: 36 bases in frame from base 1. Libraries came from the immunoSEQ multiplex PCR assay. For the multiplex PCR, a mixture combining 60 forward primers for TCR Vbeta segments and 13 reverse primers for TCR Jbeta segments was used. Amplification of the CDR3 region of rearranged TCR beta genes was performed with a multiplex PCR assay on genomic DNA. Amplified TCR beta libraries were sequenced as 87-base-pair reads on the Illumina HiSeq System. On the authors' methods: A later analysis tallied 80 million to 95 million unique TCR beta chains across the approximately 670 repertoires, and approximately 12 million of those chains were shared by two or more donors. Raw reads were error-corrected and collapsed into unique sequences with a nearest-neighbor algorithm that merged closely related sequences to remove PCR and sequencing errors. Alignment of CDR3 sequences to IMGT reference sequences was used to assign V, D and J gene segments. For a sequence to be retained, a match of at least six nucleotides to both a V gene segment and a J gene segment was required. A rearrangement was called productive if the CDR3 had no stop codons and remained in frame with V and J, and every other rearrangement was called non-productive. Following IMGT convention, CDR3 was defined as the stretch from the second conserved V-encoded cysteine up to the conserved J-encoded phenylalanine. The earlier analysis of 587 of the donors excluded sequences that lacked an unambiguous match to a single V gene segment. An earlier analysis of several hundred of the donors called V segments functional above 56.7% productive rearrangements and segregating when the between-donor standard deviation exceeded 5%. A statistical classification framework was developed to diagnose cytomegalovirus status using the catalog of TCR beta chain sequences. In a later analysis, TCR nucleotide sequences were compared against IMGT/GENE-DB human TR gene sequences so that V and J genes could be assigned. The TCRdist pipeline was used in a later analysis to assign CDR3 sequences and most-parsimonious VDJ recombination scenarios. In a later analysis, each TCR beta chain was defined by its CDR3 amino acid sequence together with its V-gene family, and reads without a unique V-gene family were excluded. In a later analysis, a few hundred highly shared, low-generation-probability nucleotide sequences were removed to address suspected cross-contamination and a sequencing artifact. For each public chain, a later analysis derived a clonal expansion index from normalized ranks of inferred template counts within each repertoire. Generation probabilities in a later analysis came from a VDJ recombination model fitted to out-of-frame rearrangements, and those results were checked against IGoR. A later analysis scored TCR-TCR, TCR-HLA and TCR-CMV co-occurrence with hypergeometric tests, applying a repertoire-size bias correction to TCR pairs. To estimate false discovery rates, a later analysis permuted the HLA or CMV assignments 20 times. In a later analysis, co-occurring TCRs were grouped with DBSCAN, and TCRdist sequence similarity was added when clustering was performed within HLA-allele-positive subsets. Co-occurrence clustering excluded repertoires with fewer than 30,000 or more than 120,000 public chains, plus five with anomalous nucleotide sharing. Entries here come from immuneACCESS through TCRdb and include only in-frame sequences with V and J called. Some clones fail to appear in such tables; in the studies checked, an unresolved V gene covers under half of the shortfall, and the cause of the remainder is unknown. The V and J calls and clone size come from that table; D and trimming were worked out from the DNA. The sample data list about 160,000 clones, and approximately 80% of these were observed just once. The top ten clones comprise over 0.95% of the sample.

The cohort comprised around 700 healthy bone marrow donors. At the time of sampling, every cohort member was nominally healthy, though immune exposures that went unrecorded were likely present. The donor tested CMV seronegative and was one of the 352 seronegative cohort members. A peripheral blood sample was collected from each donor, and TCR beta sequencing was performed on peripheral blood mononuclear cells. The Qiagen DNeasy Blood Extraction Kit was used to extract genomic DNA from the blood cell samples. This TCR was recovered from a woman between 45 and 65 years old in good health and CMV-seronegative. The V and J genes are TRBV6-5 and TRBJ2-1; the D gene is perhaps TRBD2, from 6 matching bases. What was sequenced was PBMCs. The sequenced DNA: TGTGCCAGCAGGACGGGAGCCGGGGAGCAGTTCTTC. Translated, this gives CASRTGAGEQFF.